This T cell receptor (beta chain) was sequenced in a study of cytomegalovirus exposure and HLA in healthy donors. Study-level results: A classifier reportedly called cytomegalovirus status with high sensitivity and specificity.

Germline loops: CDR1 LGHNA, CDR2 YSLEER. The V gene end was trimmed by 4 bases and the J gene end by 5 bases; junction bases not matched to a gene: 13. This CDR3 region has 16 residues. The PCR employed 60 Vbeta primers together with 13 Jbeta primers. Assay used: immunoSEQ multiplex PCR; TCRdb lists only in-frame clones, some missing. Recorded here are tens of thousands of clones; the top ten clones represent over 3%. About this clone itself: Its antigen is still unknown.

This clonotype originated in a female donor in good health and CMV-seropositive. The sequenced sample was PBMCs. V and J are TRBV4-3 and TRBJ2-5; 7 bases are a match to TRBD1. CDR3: CASSLDPQGLSETQYF. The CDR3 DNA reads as TGCGCCAGCAGCCTAGACCCACAGGGGTTAAGTGAGACCCAGTACTTC.